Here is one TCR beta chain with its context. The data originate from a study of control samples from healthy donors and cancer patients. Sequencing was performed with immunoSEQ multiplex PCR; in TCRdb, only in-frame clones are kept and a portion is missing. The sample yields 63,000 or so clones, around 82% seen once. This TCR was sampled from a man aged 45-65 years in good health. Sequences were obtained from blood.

As DNA, the CDR3 is TGTGCCAGCAGCTTAGTCGGACTAGTGGGGGAGCAGTACTTC. Translation gives CASSLVGLVGEQYF. The chain has TRBV7-8 and TRBJ2-7; 7 bases agree with TRBD2. The germline V gene has CDR1 SGHVS and CDR2 FQNEAQ. This CDR3 is built from 14 residues. J lost 7 bases, V lost 1 base, and 7 bases had no gene match.